A single sample is the source of the 23 T cell receptor beta chains below, sequenced in a study of cytomegalovirus exposure and HLA in healthy donors. PCR primers comprised 60 Vbeta and 13 Jbeta primers. TCRdb keeps only in-frame clones here, not all; method: immunoSEQ multiplex PCR. The sample carries approximately 110,000 clones, 77% recorded once. The sequenced sample consisted of PBMCs. All receptors derive from a human donor in good health.

This clone was picked up one time. This chain uses TRBV7-9 with TRBJ2-5, with TRBD1 as a possible D gene (6 bases). The J call may be mistaken, given a closer DNA end match to TRBJ2-7. CDR1 SEHNR and CDR2 FQNEAQ come from the germline V gene (reference sequence). The CDR3 contains 14 residues. The CDR3 DNA follows: TGTGCCAGCAGCCAGGACAGTGCGGCCTACGAGCAGTACTTC. This encodes CASSQDSAAYEQYF.

The V call is TRBV29-1, the J call TRBJ1-5; possible D gene TRBD1, 6 bases. Germline CDR1 reads SQVTM; CDR2 reads ANQGSEA. Trimming took 6 bases from V and 6 from J, leaving 15 bases between them. The CDR3 length is 13 residues. The CDR3 DNA is TGCAGCGTGACCAATGACAGGACTCAGCCCCAGCATTTT. Protein sequence: CSVTNDRTQPQHF.

The genes are TRBV5-6 and TRBJ2-7; TRBD2 aligns across 11 bases. Per the germline V gene, CDR1 is SGHDT and CDR2 is YYEEEE. The length of the CDR3 is 15 residues. V was pared by 4 bases and J by 4 bases, with 7 bases of the junction left unmatched. Here the CDR3 DNA reads TGTGCCAGCAGCCCACTAGCGGGAGAAATGTACGAGCAGTACTTC. Protein sequence: CASSPLAGEMYEQYF. The entire variable domain, with the rest obtained from reference TRBV5-6 and TRBJ2-7, is as follows: DAGVTQSPTHLIKTRGQQVTLRCSPKSGHDTVSWYQQALGQGPQFIFQYYEEEERQRGNFPDRFSGHQFPNYSSELNVNALLLGDSALYLCASSPLAGEMYEQYFGPGTRLTVT.

The chain links TRBV10-2 to TRBJ2-7, with 14 bases fitting TRBD2. Germline V gene sequence: CDR1 WSHSY, CDR2 SAAADI. The CDR3 covers 17 residues. Trimming cost V 4 bases and J 3 bases; bases outside gene matches: 8. CDR3 residues: CASSALGLAGASYEQYF. In DNA form, the CDR3 reads TGCGCCAGCAGTGCCCTGGGACTAGCGGGAGCCAGCTACGAGCAGTACTTC.

This clone was observed once. This chain joins TRBV27 and TRBJ1-1; a weak D match, TRBD1 (5 bases). Per the germline V gene, CDR1 is MNHEY and CDR2 is SMNVEV (reference sequence). This CDR3 has 12 amino acids. Trimming took off 5 bases at V and 4 bases at J, with 8 bases between the two ends. This chain's CDR3 is CASSRGGTEAFF. Written as DNA, the CDR3 is TGTGCCAGCAGTCGCGGGGGCACTGAAGCTTTCTTT.

The chain couples TRBV4-1 to TRBJ2-7; the match to TRBD2 covers 10 bases. V was clipped by 3 bases and J by 2 bases; unmatched bases: 4. Germline-derived CDR1 and CDR2 are MGHRA and YSYEKL. The CDR3 consists of 15 residues. The CDR3 nucleotides read TGCGCCAGCAGCCATGGACTAGCGGCCACCTACGAGCAGTACTTC. Its translation is CASSHGLAATYEQYF.

CDR3 sequence (DNA): TGTGCCAGTAGTATCCCCCCAGGGGCGGGGGGTCAGCCCCAGCATTTT. Amino acid sequence: CASSIPPGAGGQPQHF. The chain combines TRBV19 with TRBJ1-5; a weak D match, TRBD1 (6 bases). The CDR3 spans 16 residues. Germline V lookup: CDR1 LNHDA, CDR2 SQIVND (reference sequence). V gave up 3 bases and J gave up 6 bases, with 18 bases separating them. The whole variable domain, filled in from reference TRBV19 and TRBJ1-5, reads DGGITQSPKYLFRKEGQNVTLSCEQNLNHDAMYWYRQDPGQGLRLIYYSQIVNDFQKGDIAEGYSVSREKKESFPLTVTSAQKNPTAFYLCASSIPPGAGGQPQHFGDGTRLSIL.

The chain joins TRBV2 to TRBJ2-5; D gene unclear. Judging by the DNA end, TRBJ2-7 fits better; the J call may be wrong. There are 10 residues in the CDR3. Germline V CDR1 and CDR2: SNHLY, FYNNEI. The chain's CDR3 is CASRNYEQYF. The CDR3 DNA reads TGTGCCAGCAGAAATTACGAGCAGTACTTC.

The chain uses TRBV6-5 and TRBJ2-7; a possible D gene is TRBD2 (5 bases). The CDR3 length is 16 residues. Germline loops: CDR1 MNHEY, CDR2 SVGAGI. With 0 bases removed from V and 7 bases from J, the gap between germline ends came to 19 bases. The CDR3 region has the DNA TGTGCCAGCAGTTACTCGGTAGCGCGAGGAGTCTGGGAGCAGTACTTC. Translated: CASSYSVARGVWEQYF.

As DNA, the CDR3 is TGTGCCAGCAGTGAATCGACAGGGGATAGTCAGCCCCAGCATTTT. Its protein product is CASSESTGDSQPQHF. The rearrangement links TRBV25-1 to TRBJ1-5; 8 nucleotides agree with TRBD1. There are 15 residues in the CDR3. V lost 1 base and J lost 6; bases outside the gene matches: 5. Germline CDR1 reads MGHDK; CDR2 reads SYGVNS.

The genes are TRBV6-1 and TRBJ2-3, with D possibly matching TRBD1 (6 bases). The V end was cut by 6 bases, the J end by 1 base, with 14 bases between. This CDR3 comprises 15 residues. Germline assignment: CDR1 MNHNS and CDR2 SASEGT. CDR3 sequence: CASSPAQGRTDTQYF. DNA of the CDR3: TGTGCCAGCAGCCCAGCACAGGGTCGCACAGATACGCAGTATTTT.

Comments on this clone: This same CDR3 is encoded by further DNA sequences in the sample. The CDR3 nucleotides are TGCGCCAGCAGCCAAGAGGTGGCAGGGGGTCAAGAGACCCAGTACTTC. It specifies CASSQEVAGGQETQYF. The chain employs TRBV4-1 and TRBJ2-5; 7 bases align to TRBD1. V lost 0 bases and J lost 2; bases outside the gene matches: 6. In germline, CDR1 is MGHRA, CDR2 YSYEKL. This CDR3 comprises 16 residues.

This clone was recorded a few times. V is TRBV29-1 and J is TRBJ1-4; 9 bases align to TRBD1. The CDR3 spans 13 residues. Germline CDR1 is SQVTM and CDR2 is ANQGSEA. The junction had 4 bases not matched to a gene; V was cut back by 3 bases and J by 8 bases. This chain's CDR3 is CSVDDRGGEKLFF. CDR3 bases: TGCAGCGTTGATGACAGGGGGGGAGAAAAACTGTTTTTT.

The V gene is TRBV15, the J gene TRBJ1-1; 9 nucleotides agree with TRBD1. V shed 0 bases, J shed 7 bases, and the junction held 6 bases outside the gene matches. The CDR3 spans 15 residues. Germline V CDR1 and CDR2: LNHNV, YYDKDF (reference sequence). The CDR3, as DNA: TGTGCCACCAGCAGAGATCCCACAGGGGGCGGTGAAGCTTTCTTT. Residues: CATSRDPTGGGEAFF.

The V call is TRBV28, the J call TRBJ1-2, with TRBD1 as a possible D gene (5 bases). This CDR3 comprises 13 residues. V was shortened by 7 bases and J by 2 bases, with 11 bases between the two germline ends. Germline CDR1 reads MDHEN; CDR2 reads SYDVKM. The CDR3: CASTLGGNYGYTF. Here the CDR3 DNA reads TGTGCCAGCACCTTGGGGGGGAACTATGGCTACACCTTC.

The CDR3 spells CASSFGSNYGYTF. CDR3 in DNA: TGTGCCAGCAGTTTCGGGTCTAACTATGGCTACACCTTC. The chain couples TRBV28 to TRBJ1-2; no firm D call. The CDR3 has 13 residues. From germline, CDR1 is MDHEN and CDR2 SYDVKM. Trimming pared 3 bases from V and 0 bases from J, leaving 5 bases between.

The V and J genes are TRBV9 and TRBJ2-1; the D gene is possibly TRBD2 (6 bases). The germline V gene has CDR1 SGDLS and CDR2 YYNGEE. V gave up 3 bases and J gave up 7 bases, with 17 bases separating them. CDR3 length: 15 residues. The CDR3 DNA reads as TGTGCCAGCAGCGGGGGCGGGAAGGGAGATAATGAGCAGTTCTTC. Translating it yields CASSGGGKGDNEQFF.

The chain uses TRBV6-1 and TRBJ2-3; weak D call: TRBD2 (6 bases). Germline assignment: CDR1 MNHNS and CDR2 SASEGT. The germline V and J ends were trimmed by 1 base and 2 bases, with 10 bases remaining between them. The CDR3 consists of 15 residues. Here the CDR3 reads CASSEVIADTDTQYF. The CDR3 coding sequence is TGTGCCAGCAGTGAAGTGATAGCGGACACAGATACGCAGTATTTT.

The gene calls are TRBV19 and TRBJ2-5; D gene unclear. This CDR3 has 13 amino acids. The V gene's germline CDR1 is LNHDA and CDR2 SQIVND (reference sequence). The ends were cut back, 3 bases at V and 3 bases at J, with 8 bases in the middle. The CDR3 DNA reads as TGTGCCAGTAGTATCGACTGGGAAGAGACCCAGTACTTC. Translated: CASSIDWEETQYF.

This chain joins TRBV7-2 and TRBJ2-1, with 9 bases matching TRBD2. The CDR3 has 15 amino acids. V lost 5 bases and J lost 0; bases outside the gene matches: 2. Germline V gene sequence: CDR1 SGHTA, CDR2 FQGNSA. The CDR3 DNA reads TGTGCCAGCAGCGCTAGCGGGGTCTCCTACAATGAGCAGTTCTTC. Translating gives CASSASGVSYNEQFF.

The rearrangement uses TRBV6-1 and TRBJ2-7; D uncertain. Trimming took 2 bases from V and 2 from J, leaving 10 bases between them. The germline CDR1 and CDR2 sequences are MNHNS and SASEGT. The CDR3 is made up of 14 amino acids. CDR3 nucleotide sequence: TGTGCCAGCAGTGAAAGAGTCGGTGCCTACGAGCAGTACTTC. Its translation is CASSERVGAYEQYF.

This sequence joins TRBV28 and TRBJ2-7, with 7 nucleotides matching TRBD2. The V gene end was trimmed by 4 bases and the J gene end by 2 bases; junction bases not matched to a gene: 11. CDR1 and CDR2 from the germline V gene are MDHEN and SYDVKM. The CDR3 runs 16 residues. In nucleotides, the CDR3 is TGTGCCAGCAGTTCCCTAGCGGAAACTCTAACCTACGAGCAGTACTTC. Encoded protein: CASSSLAETLTYEQYF.

The chain is built from TRBV28 and TRBJ2-7, with 8 bases matching TRBD1. After removal of 6 bases from V and 2 bases from J, the junction contained 6 bases not matched to a gene. The CDR3 contains 14 residues. The V gene's germline CDR1 is MDHEN and CDR2 SYDVKM. CDR3 in amino acids: CASSPDREAYEQYF. CDR3 nucleotides: TGTGCCAGCAGCCCGGACAGGGAGGCCTACGAGCAGTACTTC.